A selection of T cell receptor beta chains follows, all from one sample in a study of beta chain features in type 1 diabetes. Here immunoSEQ multiplex PCR was the method, and the copy in TCRdb shows in-frame clones only, minus some. The table includes 900,000 or so clones, 15% to 20% detected once. What was sequenced was naive CD4+ T cells from blood. The receptor source for this set is a woman aged 18 to 35 in good health. Both conserved end residues are part of each CDR3. A D gene is named only where the DNA matches it firmly. Some rows mark clone size as missing; the rest say once, few, many or name a class of expanded clone.

TRBV7-2	TRBJ2-7	TRBD2	few	TGTGCCAGCAGGTTACTAGCGGGGCCCTACGAGCAGTACTTC	CASRLLAGPYEQYF
TRBV18	TRBJ2-3	NA	NA	TGTGCCAGCTCACCACTGTTAGTTTCGGGGAATACGCAGTATTTT	CASSPLLVSGNTQYF
TRBV4-3	TRBJ2-3	TRBD2	few	TGCGCCAGCAGCCAAGATCACCTGACTAGCGGGAGGGCCCATGGCACAGATACGCAGTATTTT	CASSQDHLTSGRAHGTDTQYF
TRBV11-1	TRBJ1-1	TRBD1	NA	TGTGCCAGCAGCGCCCGATCGGGACAGGCGAACACTGAAGCTTTCTTT	CASSARSGQANTEAFF
TRBV7-9	TRBJ2-3	NA	few	TGTGCCAGCAGCCTCACAGTCGCAGATACGCAGTATTTT	CASSLTVADTQYF
TRBV7-9	TRBJ1-1	TRBD1	few	TGTGCCAGCAGCTCGGGACAGGGGAGAACTGAAGCTTTCTTT	CASSSGQGRTEAFF
TRBV5-4	TRBJ2-7	NA	NA	TGTGCCAGCAGCCCGGGGGGGACAGTGTACGAGCAGTACTTC	CASSPGGTVYEQYF
TRBV5-1	TRBJ2-7	NA	few	TGCGCCAGCAGCAGGGACAATAGTCCCGAGCAGTACTTC	CASSRDNSPEQYF
TRBV7-9	TRBJ2-7	TRBD2	NA	TGTGCCAGCAGCCAAAGCCCCGGGACTAGCGGGAGGTCCGAGCAGTACTTC	CASSQSPGTSGRSEQYF
TRBV9	TRBJ2-5	TRBD2	NA	TGTGCCAGCAGCGGAAACGAAAGACTAGCGGGAGGGGAGACCCAGTACTTC	CASSGNERLAGGETQYF
TRBV5-1	TRBJ1-2	NA	NA	TGCGCCAGCAGCTTGGGTCCCCAAGGGAATGGCTACACCTTC	CASSLGPQGNGYTF
TRBV19	TRBJ2-5	NA	NA	TGTGCCAGTAACCCGAGACGGGGTCAAGAGACCCAGTACTTC	CASNPRRGQETQYF
TRBV7-2	TRBJ2-3	NA	few	TGTGCCAGCAGCTTCTTGGAGCTCAGAGATACGCAGTATTTT	CASSFLELRDTQYF
TRBV25-1	TRBJ1-5	NA	NA	TGTGCCAGCAGCGAAAATAGCAATCAGCCCCAGCATTTT	CASSENSNQPQHF